The sequence of this T cell receptor beta chain was determined in a study of CD8+CD57+ T cells in acquired aplastic anemia. The use of genomic DNA as template underpinned the TCR beta VDJ and CDR3 profiling. TCRdb used MiXCR to reprocess the reads, holding one entry per CDR3 protein. The sample holds about 180,000 distinct CDR3 sequences, about 44% seen once. This clonotype was recorded at least ten times. All patients picked for sequencing had shown, by flow cytometry, an expansion of CD8+CD57+ cells. Sequencing used sorted CD4+, CD8+, or CD8+CD57+ T cells (not recorded which) from PBMCs. The sequence came from a human donor with aplastic anemia.

The CDR3 sequence is CASSHTTSGGSDTQYF. In DNA, the CDR3 is TGCGCCAGCAGCCACACGACTAGCGGGGGGTCAGATACGCAGTATTTT. The chain couples TRBV5-1 to TRBJ2-3; 13 bases map to TRBD2. This CDR3 contains 16 residues. CDR1 is SGHRS and CDR2 is YFSETQ in the germline V gene. Losses at the gene ends were 4 bases for V and 4 bases for J; bases not matched to a gene: 6.